The source of this T cell receptor beta chain is a study of blood T cell repertoires in COVID-19. Original analysis: By means of reference gene primer amplification, nucleated cell counts were estimated. The data were produced by immunoSEQ multiplex PCR, yet TCRdb's version contains in-frame clones alone and is incomplete. V and J calls and clone size are given by that table; D and trimming were obtained from the DNA. The sample has fewer than 250,000 clones; roughly 83% are singletons. The V gene end was trimmed by 8 bases and the J gene end by 2 bases; junction bases not matched to a gene: 14. This CDR3 spans 16 amino acids. Germline loops: CDR1 MNHEY, CDR2 SMNVEV (reference sequence).

Sequenced material: PBMCs or T cells enriched from blood (not recorded which). This receptor was identified in a woman aged 25 to 45 who had recovered from COVID-19. The chain is built from TRBV27 and TRBJ2-5; 7 nucleotides align to TRBD2. This CDR3 is CASSEEVAGRQETQYF. CDR3 coding DNA: TGTGCCAGCTCTGAAGAGGTAGCGGGCCGTCAAGAGACCCAGTACTTC.